This TCR beta chain was obtained from a study of cytomegalovirus exposure and HLA in healthy donors. About the research overall: There were 90 million to 130 million unique TCR beta sequences, drawn from 150 million to 200 million T cells, in an earlier analysis.

V was pared by 0 bases and J by 2 bases, with 2 bases of the junction left unmatched. The CDR3 spans 15 residues. Germline assignment: CDR1 SGDLS and CDR2 YYNGEE. Study-wide results and caveats: According to the study, around 150 TCR beta chains were cytomegalovirus-associated. More clonal expansion characterized HLA-associated TCR beta chains than equally common others in a later analysis.

On this clone itself: Its specificity is not known.

PCR primers comprised 60 Vbeta and 13 Jbeta primers. Only in-frame clones appear in the TCRdb table, and some are missing; sequencing was by immunoSEQ multiplex PCR. The sample consists of about 130,000 clones, just over 75% of them appearing once. Donors counted as nominally healthy when sampled, yet unrecorded immune exposures were likely. The J gene is TRBJ2-1, the V gene TRBV9; 7 bases fit TRBD2. The clonotype comes from a woman aged 45-65 years in good health and CMV-seronegative. The sequenced sample consisted of PBMCs. In DNA form, the CDR3 reads TGTGCCAGCAGCGTAGGGGGGGGGACCTACAATGAGCAGTTCTTC. This encodes CASSVGGGTYNEQFF.